This TCR beta chain was found in a study of blood T cell repertoires in COVID-19. Across the whole study: Sites in the United States, Italy and Spain provided acute and convalescent COVID-19 samples. T cells, B-cell-depleted T cells, or PBMCs supplied cDNA or gDNA.

In the source study's methods: Researchers report that nucleated cell counts were estimated from reference gene primer amplification. Some clones are missing from TCRdb's copy, which holds only in-frame ones; the method was immunoSEQ multiplex PCR. Clonal size and the V and J genes are those of that table, whereas D and trimming came from the DNA. There are under 250,000 clones in the sample; about four fifths occur only once, and approximately 3.8% lies in the top ten. The CDR3 contains 18 residues. J was trimmed by 2 bases and V by 2 bases; bases with no gene match: 14. Germline-derived CDR1 and CDR2 are GTSNPN and SVGIG (reference sequence).

V is TRBV30 and J is TRBJ1-5; 8 bases fit TRBD1. Input material: PBMCs or T cells enriched from blood (not recorded which). This TCR came from a woman aged 40 to 50 who had been exposed to COVID-19. The CDR3 nucleotides are TGTGCCTGGAGTATCGACAGGGGCCGAGGCGGAGGCAATCAGCCCCAGCATTTT. It is translated as CAWSIDRGRGGGNQPQHF.